This entry is about one T cell receptor (beta chain). The antigen is unknown. The data originate from a study of CD8 T cells in Susac syndrome. Study details: Patients with Susac syndrome were therapy-naive, taking corticosteroids, with some also receiving intravenous immunoglobulin, or taking intravenous immunoglobulin alone at the time their blood was drawn. The study, taken as a whole, reports: Regarding the TCR sequencing and HLA analysis, the study admitted that a relatively small number of individuals were involved.

Random hexamers were used to reverse transcribe the RNA input (0.5 to 1 ug). Using its own MiXCR run on the immunoSEQ multiplex PCR reads, TCRdb lists one record per CDR3 protein. The data contain 77,000 or so distinct CDR3 sequences, about 92% of them singletons. CDR1 is MNHEY, CDR2 SVGEGT, per germline. This CDR3 has 15 amino acids. V was pared by 1 base and J by 3 bases, with 13 bases between. The chain has TRBV6-2 or TRBV6-3 and TRBJ2-7; possibly TRBD2 for D (5 bases). The clonotype was recovered from a human donor with Susac syndrome. The sequenced sample was CD4+ T cells from PBMCs. In DNA, the CDR3 is TGTGCCAGCAGTTACTTGGGAGCGAACGGCTACGAGCAGTACTTC. This gives the protein CASSYLGANGYEQYF.